One sample yielded the 24 T cell receptor beta chains listed below, sequenced in a study of T cells after yellow fever vaccination. TCRdb reprocessed the 5' RACE reads via MiXCR and lists one record per CDR3 protein. The data show some 560,000 distinct CDR3 sequences, around 16% seen once. The sample here was PBMCs, taken more than 4 days after the first yellow fever vaccination. These TCRs come from a man between 18 and 35 years old who received the YFV17D yellow fever vaccine.

This clonotype came up a few times. This chain joins TRBV7-2 and TRBJ1-4; 9 bases are shared with TRBD1. In germline, CDR1 is SGHTA, CDR2 FQGNSA. The CDR3 is 13 residues long. J was trimmed by 6 bases and V by 8 bases; bases with no gene match: 4. CDR3 sequence reads: CASGRQGDEKLFF. As DNA, the CDR3 is TGTGCCAGCGGAAGACAGGGGGATGAAAAACTGTTTTTT.

The gene calls are TRBV6-2 or TRBV6-3 and TRBJ2-1; TRBD2 aligns across 7 bases. V lost 0 bases and J lost 2; bases outside the gene matches: 4. Germline CDR1 and CDR2: MNHEY and SVGEGT. The CDR3 is made up of 16 amino acids. The CDR3 DNA sequence: TGTGCCAGCAGTTACTCGGGGGGGGGAACCTACAATGAGCAGTTCTTC. It is translated as CASSYSGGGTYNEQFF.

This chain joins TRBV6-5 and TRBJ1-6; D not certain. CDR1 and CDR2 (germline): MNHEY, SVGAGI. The CDR3 is 18 amino acids. V gave up 2 bases and J gave up 5 bases, with 19 bases separating them. CDR3 in DNA: TGTGCCAGCAGTTACACGCTAGGCAGCCACCTTAATAATTCACCCCTCCACTTT. As protein: CASSYTLGSHLNNSPLHF.

This clonotype was observed at least ten times. V is TRBV7-8 and J is TRBJ1-1, with D perhaps matching TRBD1 (5 bases). This CDR3 has 14 amino acids. V dropped 1 base and J dropped 9 bases, with 15 bases sitting between them. Germline V lookup: CDR1 SGHVS, CDR2 FQNEAQ. The DNA for the CDR3 is TGTGCCAGCAGCTTAGGCGGGAAGGGGTTGAAAGCTTTCTTT. This codes for CASSLGGKGLKAFF.

The V gene is TRBV18, the J gene TRBJ1-1, with D hard to call. The CDR3 runs to 13 residues. Trimming pared 2 bases from V and 4 bases from J, leaving 8 bases between. Germline V gives CDR1 KGHSH, CDR2 LQKENI. As DNA, the CDR3 is TGTGCCAGCTCACCATCCCCCCGCACTGAAGCTTTCTTT. This encodes CASSPSPRTEAFF.

This clonotype was detected a few times. The CDR3 here is CASSPRQGYNEQFF. Here the CDR3 DNA reads TGTGCCAGCAGCCCCAGACAGGGCTACAATGAGCAGTTCTTC. J is TRBJ2-1 and V is TRBV7-2; 7 bases map to TRBD1. This CDR3 has 14 residues. V trimming: 5 bases; J trimming: 3 bases; junction bases outside the gene matches: 4. Germline CDR1 is SGHTA and CDR2 is FQGNSA.

The rearrangement joins TRBV4-1 to TRBJ2-7; 7 bases align to TRBD1. After removal of 4 bases from V and 5 bases from J, the junction contained 5 bases not matched to a gene. This CDR3 contains 13 residues. Germline V gene sequence: CDR1 MGHRA, CDR2 YSYEKL. In DNA, the CDR3 is TGCGCCAGCAGCCCTTACAGGGGTAACGAGCAGTACGTC. This encodes CASSPYRGNEQYV.

This clonotype was detected only a few times. The chain is built from TRBV9 and TRBJ2-3; TRBD1 is a possible D gene (5 bases). V lost 0 bases to trimming and J lost 2 bases, with 10 bases between them. CDR1 is SGDLS, CDR2 YYNGEE, per germline. The CDR3 has 15 residues. In DNA, the CDR3 is TGTGCCAGCAGCGTAGCTAACAGGATCACAGATACGCAGTATTTT. It codes for CASSVANRITDTQYF.

There are a few counts of this clonotype. The chain uses TRBV3-1 and TRBJ2-2; no firm D call. Germline V gives CDR1 LGHDT, CDR2 YNNKEL (reference sequence). The CDR3 extends over 13 amino acids. With 1 base removed from V and 5 bases from J, the gap between germline ends came to 5 bases. DNA for the CDR3: TGTGCCAGCAGCCAAGGGGCGACCGGGGAGCTGTTTTTT. This gives the protein CASSQGATGELFF.

This clonotype was counted ten times or more. The CDR3 DNA follows: TGTGCCAGCAGCCTGACGCGGGGGGAAGAGACCCAGTACTTC. It is translated as CASSLTRGEETQYF. The V call is TRBV7-2, the J call TRBJ2-5, with TRBD2 identical over 8 bases. Trimming cost V 5 bases and J 3 bases; bases outside gene matches: 5. Germline lookup yields CDR1 SGHTA and CDR2 FQGNSA. CDR3 length equals 14 residues. Complete variable domain (other parts from reference TRBV7-2 and TRBJ2-5): GAGVSQSPSNKVTEKGKDVELRCDPISGHTALYWYRQSLGQGLEFLIYFQGNSAPDKSGLPSDRFSAERTGGSVSTLTIQRTQQEDSAVYLCASSLTRGEETQYFGPGTRLLVL.

The V call is TRBV7-9, the J call TRBJ2-5, with TRBD2 matching over 15 bases. CDR3 size: 16 residues. The trim removed 5 bases at V and 4 bases at J, leaving 5 bases unmatched. In germline, CDR1 is SEHNR, CDR2 FQNEAQ (reference sequence). The chain's CDR3 is CASSPGLAGGIETQYF. The CDR3 nucleotides are TGTGCCAGCAGCCCGGGACTAGCGGGGGGAATAGAGACCCAGTACTTC. Filled out from reference TRBV7-9 and TRBJ2-5, the complete variable domain reads DTGVSQNPRHKITKRGQNVTFRCDPISEHNRLYWYRQTLGQGPEFLTYFQNEAQLEKSRLLSDRFSAERPKGSFSTLEIQRTEQGDSAMYLCASSPGLAGGIETQYFGPGTRLLVL.

In the case of this clonotype: An end of the junction differs from the germline gene, which may be a read error. J is TRBJ1-5 and V is TRBV2; TRBD1 matches at 8 bases. The CDR3 contains 14 residues. Germline lookup yields CDR1 SNHLY and CDR2 FYNNEI. The CDR3 loop reads CASREDRGGQPQHF. CDR3 bases: TGTGCCAGCAGGGAAGACAGGGGCGGACAGCCCCAGCATTTT.

Turning to this clonotype: Possible read error: a much larger clone is one base away. The chain employs TRBV12-3 or TRBV12-4 and TRBJ2-7, with 8 bases identical to TRBD1. CDR3 length: 14 residues. Trimming at V came to 11 bases and at J to 5 bases, leaving 14 bases not matched to a gene. CDR3 sequence (DNA): TGTGCCGGCCAAATCTCCGGGACAGGCCACGAGCAGTACTTC. This codes for CAGQISGTGHEQYF.

This clonotype was seen many times. The rearrangement joins TRBV15 to TRBJ1-5; D is ambiguous. CDR3 size: 14 residues. From germline, CDR1 is LNHNV and CDR2 YYDKDF (reference sequence). V shed 5 bases and J shed 3 bases, with 11 bases lying between them. The DNA for the CDR3 is TGTGCCACCAGCCGCCCCGGGATCAATCAGCCCCAGCATTTT. Translating it yields CATSRPGINQPQHF.

The chain uses TRBV7-6 and TRBJ2-2; D assignment may be TRBD1 or TRBD2 (5 bases each). Trimming removed 1 base at V and 6 bases at J, with 15 bases between. Germline V gives CDR1 SGHVS, CDR2 FNYEAQ. The CDR3 contains 16 residues. CDR3 DNA: TGTGCCAGCAGCTTAGTGGACCAGGGACGCGCCGGGGAGCTGTTTTTT. Protein: CASSLVDQGRAGELFF.

This clonotype has a handful of counts. The chain recombines TRBV7-9 with TRBJ1-1; D is undetermined. The CDR3 extends over 13 amino acids. Trimming removed 2 bases from V and 6 bases from J, with 10 bases in between. CDR1 and CDR2 from the germline V gene are SEHNR and FQNEAQ (reference sequence). CDR3 in amino acids: CASSLSPGPEAFF. CDR3 sequence (DNA): TGTGCCAGCAGCTTAAGTCCTGGCCCTGAAGCTTTCTTT.

The chain couples TRBV18 to TRBJ1-1; the match to TRBD1 covers 10 bases. The V and J ends lost 3 bases and 4 bases, in that order; junction bases with no gene match: 8. Germline V lookup: CDR1 KGHSH, CDR2 LQKENI. The CDR3 runs to 16 residues. The CDR3 nucleotides are TGTGCCAGCTCACCCCCCCGCGGACAGGGGGGCACTGAAGCTTTCTTT. Residues: CASSPPRGQGGTEAFF.

This clonotype was observed a few times. The chain joins TRBV12-3 or TRBV12-4 to TRBJ1-1; D not resolved. Trimming pared 6 bases from V and 11 bases from J, leaving 16 bases between. CDR3 length: 12 residues. The CDR3, as DNA: TGTGCCAGCAGCTTAATGGGGAAAGAGGCTTTCTTT. Its protein is CASSLMGKEAFF.

V is TRBV6-1 and J is TRBJ2-7; perhaps TRBD1 as D (6 bases). Germline lookup yields CDR1 MNHNS and CDR2 SASEGT. V shed 6 bases and J shed 5 bases, with 14 bases lying between them. The CDR3 covers 13 residues. CDR3 amino acids: CASSPQGSHEQYF. CDR3 nucleotide sequence: TGTGCCAGCAGCCCACAGGGTTCCCACGAGCAGTACTTC.

The V and J genes are TRBV10-3 and TRBJ2-3; 9 nucleotides line up with TRBD2. The CDR3 totals 16 residues. V was clipped by 0 bases and J by 4 bases; unmatched bases: 5. Per the germline V gene, CDR1 is ENHRY and CDR2 is SYGVKD. The DNA of the CDR3 is TGTGCCATCAGTGAGTCGGCGAGCGGGGGGTCAGATACGCAGTATTTT. It codes for CAISESASGGSDTQYF.

The J gene is TRBJ2-3, the V gene TRBV24-1, with D perhaps TRBD1 (6 bases). V lost 9 bases and J 2 bases, leaving 14 bases between the germline ends. CDR1 is KGHDR, CDR2 SFDVKD, per germline. This CDR3 comprises 14 residues. This chain's CDR3 is CATGEGQTTDTQYF. For the CDR3, the DNA is TGTGCCACCGGCGAAGGACAGACCACAGATACGCAGTATTTT.

The CDR3 sequence is CAISESGAKLGDEQFF. CDR3 coding DNA: TGTGCCATCAGTGAGTCAGGGGCCAAATTAGGCGATGAGCAGTTCTTC. The V gene is TRBV10-3, the J gene TRBJ2-1; TRBD1 is a possible D gene (5 bases). Germline V lookup: CDR1 ENHRY, CDR2 SYGVKD. The CDR3 is 16 amino acids. V was clipped by 0 bases and J by 8 bases, with 17 bases between them.

This clonotype showed up just a few times. CDR3 in amino acids: CSAEGEGSNTEAFF. The CDR3 DNA reads TGCAGTGCAGAGGGGGAGGGGTCAAACACTGAAGCTTTCTTT. The chain employs TRBV20-1 and TRBJ1-1, with a weak D call TRBD1 (6 bases). This CDR3 is 14 amino acids long. Germline V gene sequence: CDR1 DFQATT, CDR2 SNEGSKA (reference sequence). Trimming left V 6 bases short and J 2 bases short, with 16 bases between.

The table lists this clonotype with a count of one. V usage is TRBV7-9 and J usage is TRBJ2-7, with TRBD2 matching over 10 bases. The CDR3 length is 17 residues. Germline trimming cut 9 bases from V and 1 base from J; bases unmatched to any gene: 15. The germline CDR1 and CDR2 sequences are SEHNR and FQNEAQ (reference sequence). CDR3 loop: CARGERGGVLGSYEQYF. CDR3 nucleotide sequence: TGTGCCAGGGGGGAGCGGGGGGGCGTCCTAGGATCCTACGAGCAGTACTTC.